The rows below give T cell receptor beta chains drawn from one sample of a study of monozygotic twins with inflammatory bowel disease. One entry per CDR3 protein, without DNA, is what TCRdb gives after re-calling the 5' RACE reads. The table gives a few hundred thousand distinct CDR3 sequences; the top ten clones make up about 5% of it. The sequencing input was blood. The receptors here all came from a human donor with ulcerative colitis or Crohn's disease, or a healthy co-twin of an affected twin (not recorded which). Both conserved end residues are part of each CDR3.

>TRBJ2-2|TRBV6-1
CASRQRWTANTGELFF
>TRBJ2-3|TRBV15
CATSRARTDTQYF
>TRBJ2-7|TRBV20-1
CSARTLRDRVNEQYF
>TRBJ2-7|TRBV6-1
CASRVRDSSYEQYF
>TRBJ2-7|TRBV4-2
CASSQDRASDPSSSEQYF
>TRBJ2-7|TRBV29-1
CSVDKVTSGKYYEQYF
>TRBJ2-3|TRBV12-3/TRBV12-4
CASSLMAGTSTDTQYF
>TRBJ2-2|TRBV20-1
CSARVQGQDLTGELFF
>TRBJ2-1|TRBV4-3
CASSRGTSGGFYNEQFF
>TRBJ2-7|TRBV27
CASSFRGGVEQYF
>TRBJ1-4|TRBV20-1
CSARSGRGGYNEKLFF
>TRBJ1-2|TRBV9
CASSVVRGIGYTF
>TRBJ1-4|TRBV11-2
CASSGDRIGEKLFF
>TRBJ1-1|TRBV2
CASSPRGRLGAEAFF
>TRBJ2-2|TRBV5-6
CASSEARGTGELFF
>TRBJ2-5|TRBV6-6
CASGTNSETQYF
>TRBJ1-3|TRBV9
CASSYGQLSGNTIYF
>TRBJ2-5|TRBV27
CASREFPQETQYF
>TRBJ2-6|TRBV29-1
CSVESSSGANVLTF
>TRBJ1-1|TRBV18
CASSPERQATEAFF
>TRBJ2-3|TRBV7-3
CASSLWGGGGPDTQYF
>TRBJ2-3|TRBV20-1
CSAATWRPSTDTQYF
>TRBJ2-7|TRBV20-1
CSARGAQALSYEQYF
>TRBJ2-7|TRBV20-1
CSAGTTGSSYEQYF
>TRBJ2-3|TRBV12-3/TRBV12-4
CASSLSFNSGASTDTQYF
>TRBJ2-1|TRBV7-9
CASSARTSGRSHNEQFF
>TRBJ1-2|TRBV29-1
CSVGTTGSDYGYTF
>TRBJ1-6|TRBV7-6
CASSLNPPNSPLHF
>TRBJ2-1|TRBV24-1
CATSDFLGQQFF
>TRBJ2-6|TRBV19
CASMGATSSGANVLTF
>TRBJ2-7|TRBV24-1
CATSGTKSEQQYF
>TRBJ1-6|TRBV27
CASSYLAGAPLHF
>TRBJ2-3|TRBV7-3
CASSPKTERDVTDTQYF
>TRBJ2-1|TRBV24-1
CATSDSRRGYNEQFF
>TRBJ1-1|TRBV7-9
CSSSLDPGGVEAFF
>TRBJ1-5|TRBV20-1
CSARERGRNQPQHF
>TRBJ1-2|TRBV5-1
CASSVDRNGYTF
>TRBJ2-3|TRBV7-9
CASNRQGRDTQYF
>TRBJ2-3|TRBV5-5
CASSLPGLAGGLADTQYF
>TRBJ2-7|TRBV12-3/TRBV12-4
CASSATGGISYEQYF
>TRBJ1-3|TRBV28
CASRQGQHTIYF
>TRBJ2-5|TRBV6-5
CASSWEGGPETQYF
>TRBJ2-7|TRBV6-1
CASSEQTSGSYEQYF
>TRBJ2-7|TRBV5-4
CASSWDRGRGEQYF
>TRBJ2-7|TRBV5-1
CASSLSASGQRSYEQYF
>TRBJ2-2|TRBV4-3
CASTEDTNTGELFF
>TRBJ2-2|TRBV6-2/TRBV6-3
CASRPDGGELFF
>TRBJ2-2|TRBV5-4
CASSSQNTGELFF
>TRBJ1-2|TRBV4-3
CASSRSQGSYGYTF
>TRBJ2-7|TRBV20-1
CSARFSGFSYEQYF
>TRBJ1-3|TRBV29-1
CSARTGDGRNTIYF
>TRBJ2-3|TRBV11-2
CASSFRGGVTDTQYF
>TRBJ1-2|TRBV7-8
CASSGNRDAYGSTF
>TRBJ2-5|TRBV28
CASIKAGQETQYF
>TRBJ2-7|TRBV20-1
CSARRWARRTSGYEQYF
>TRBJ1-2|TRBV30
CAAGREASGYTF